This T cell receptor beta chain emerged from a study of radiotherapy plus CTLA-4 blockade in lung cancer. About the research overall: With about a third of patients having disease control, objective responses were seen in roughly 18%. Overall study results and limits: Increased serum interferon-beta after radiation also reportedly predicted response strongly. Expansion in blood of tumor-derived TCR clones was seen after radiotherapy plus ipilimumab.

Ipilimumab CTLA-4 blockade and focal radiation were given to patients with chemo-refractory metastatic non-small-cell lung cancer. This clone has only one observation. The antigen is undetermined. Libraries were prepared by immunoSEQ multiplex PCR; TCRdb keeps only in-frame clonotypes and omits some of them. The repertoire includes some 77,000 clones, more than 75% of them detected once, and 2% to 2.5% sits in the top ten. The sequences come from peripheral blood, collected from a patient treated with radiotherapy plus ipilimumab. The source is a human donor with non-small cell lung cancer who had a partial response to radiotherapy plus ipilimumab.

CDR3 in amino acids: CASSSGPSRDNEQFF. The DNA of the CDR3 is TGCGCCAGCAGCTCCGGACCCTCGAGGGACAATGAGCAGTTCTTC. The chain uses TRBV5-1 and TRBJ2-1; maybe TRBD2 (5 bases). V was shortened by 3 bases and J by 5 bases, with 15 bases between the two germline ends. Germline CDR1 SGHRS, CDR2 YFSETQ. This CDR3 has 15 amino acids.